Listed below are T cell receptor beta chains from one sample, sequenced in a study of technical replicates of blood from a handful of donors. This table comes from immunoSEQ multiplex PCR, and its TCRdb copy is limited to in-frame clones, with some not included. Of around 80,000 clones in the sample, roughly 98% were seen once. The sequenced sample was T cells isolated from PBMCs. The source of these receptors is a human donor in good health. CDR3s include the opening cysteine and the closing phenylalanine or tryptophan. D genes are given only for firm matches. Rows may omit the clone size; those that give it use once, few, many or a size class.

cdr3_nt cdr3_aa j_call clone_size d_call v_call
TGTGCCAGCTCACCTCAATTTCCGACGGGGAATTCACCCCTCCACTTT CASSPQFPTGNSPLHF TRBJ1-6 NA NA TRBV18
TGTGCCAGCAGCACGGGAGGGCTCTACAATGAGCAGTTCTTC CASSTGGLYNEQFF TRBJ2-1 NA TRBD2 TRBV7-2
TGTGCCAGCAGTTACTCCGGGACAGGGTTTTCGTACGAGCAGTACTTC CASSYSGTGFSYEQYF TRBJ2-7 once TRBD1 TRBV6-5
TGCGCCAGCAGCGGGGACACAAGCACCTACGAGCAGTACTTC CASSGDTSTYEQYF TRBJ2-7 NA NA TRBV5-1
TGTGCCAGCTCACCCCCGGGAGCAGATACGCAGTATTTT CASSPPGADTQYF TRBJ2-3 once NA TRBV18
TGTGCCAGCAGTTTATTTAAACAGCCCCAGCATTTT CASSLFKQPQHF TRBJ1-5 NA NA TRBV28
TGTGCCAGCAGCGTTACAGGGAGGGGGAACACTGAAGCTTTCTTT CASSVTGRGNTEAFF TRBJ1-1 once NA TRBV7-8
TGTGCCAGCAGTGATGGGGGGGTTTTGTCTGAAGCTTTCTTT CASSDGGVLSEAFF TRBJ1-1 NA NA TRBV6-1
TGCAGCGACCGGGGTTCCGCAGGTTTCCCAGATACGCAGTATTTT CSDRGSAGFPDTQYF TRBJ2-3 NA NA TRBV29-1
TGTGCCAGCAGGCCACCGACAGGGAAAGAGACTGAAGCTTTCTTT CASRPPTGKETEAFF TRBJ1-1 NA TRBD1 TRBV7-9
TGCGCCAGCAGCTTGGCCGAAGCGGGACATAGCAATCAGCCCCAGCATTTT CASSLAEAGHSNQPQHF TRBJ1-5 NA NA TRBV5-1
TGTGCCAGCATTAATCCGGAGAAATACAATGAGCAGTTCTTC CASINPEKYNEQFF TRBJ2-1 NA NA TRBV28